These 20 T cell receptor beta chains were sequenced from one sample in a study of CD8 T cells in ankylosing spondylitis. TCRdb reanalysed the 5' RACE reads using MiXCR and keeps one entry per CDR3 protein. The repertoire holds almost 250,000 distinct CDR3 sequences, with roughly 32% as singletons. Input material: blood, either unsorted or a sorted T cell fraction (not recorded which). The source of these receptors is a male donor with ankylosing spondylitis or in good health (not recorded which).

The genes are TRBV30 and TRBJ2-7; no firm D call. V lost 1 base to trimming and J lost 5 bases, with 6 bases between them. This CDR3 is built from 11 residues. Germline V gene sequence: CDR1 GTSNPN, CDR2 SVGIG (reference sequence). Here the CDR3 reads CAWSGWDEQYF. CDR3 sequence (DNA): TGTGCCTGGAGTGGGTGGGACGAGCAGTACTTC.

This clonotype was counted only a few times. This chain joins TRBV4-2 and TRBJ2-5; no definite D call. The CDR3 is 17 amino acids. Trimming took off 1 base at V and 1 base at J, with 16 bases between the two ends. Germline CDR1 is LGHNA and CDR2 is YNFKEQ. This chain's CDR3 is CASSQGALRLGQETQYF. For the CDR3, the DNA is TGTGCCAGCAGCCAAGGGGCACTCAGGTTGGGCCAAGAGACCCAGTACTTC.

The chain recombines TRBV10-3 with TRBJ2-7; 8 bases map to TRBD1. The germline gives CDR1 ENHRY, CDR2 SYGVKD. V trimming: 7 bases; J trimming: 7 bases; junction bases outside the gene matches: 6. The CDR3 is made up of 12 amino acids. The CDR3 bases are TGTGCCATCACCAATACAGGGGGGGAGCAGTACTTC. It is translated as CAITNTGGEQYF.

The chain joins TRBV10-3 to TRBJ2-7; TRBD2 aligns across 8 bases. Germline V gene data show CDR1 as ENHRY and CDR2 as SYGVKD. The trim removed 4 bases at V and 7 bases at J, leaving 15 bases unmatched. There are 16 residues in the CDR3. CDR3: CAISVVAERGKTEQYF. CDR3 DNA sequence: TGTGCCATCAGTGTGGTGGCTGAGCGGGGGAAAACTGAGCAGTACTTC.

This chain joins TRBV20-1 and TRBJ2-2; 9 bases agree with TRBD1. J lost 5 bases, V lost 5 bases, and 9 bases had no gene match. The germline V gene has CDR1 DFQATT and CDR2 SNEGSKA (reference sequence). CDR3 length: 15 residues. The CDR3 sequence is CSADPTGGVTGELFF. In DNA, the CDR3 is TGCAGTGCTGACCCGACAGGGGGTGTAACCGGGGAGCTGTTTTTT.

J is TRBJ2-7 and V is TRBV20-1; D is possibly TRBD2 (5 bases). CDR3 length: 14 amino acids. V lost 3 bases and J lost 3, with 15 bases in between. The V gene's germline CDR1 is DFQATT and CDR2 SNEGSKA (reference sequence). This chain's CDR3 is CSAREAGSFYEQYF. The CDR3, as DNA: TGCAGTGCTAGGGAGGCTGGATCGTTCTACGAGCAGTACTTC.

The V call is TRBV7-9, the J call TRBJ2-1; D may be TRBD1 (6 bases). V lost 5 bases to trimming and J lost 4 bases, with 12 bases between them. The CDR3 loop spans 14 amino acids. The germline V gene encodes CDR1 SEHNR and CDR2 FQNEAQ (reference sequence). CDR3 nucleotides: TGTGCCAGCAGCACCACGGACAGTTACAATGAGCAGTTCTTC. Its protein product is CASSTTDSYNEQFF.

The sample holds a few counts of this clonotype. The V call is TRBV7-6, the J call TRBJ1-3, with D hard to call. The CDR3 loop spans 12 amino acids. The germline V gene encodes CDR1 SGHVS and CDR2 FNYEAQ. The V end lost 2 bases, the J end lost 12 bases, and 11 bases lay between the germline ends. The CDR3 loop reads CASSLPVGGIYF. CDR3 DNA sequence: TGTGCCAGCAGCTTACCCGTTGGAGGCATATATTTT.

This clonotype showed up just a few times. The chain couples TRBV7-6 to TRBJ2-7; D is possibly TRBD1 (6 bases). CDR3 length equals 13 residues. Between the trimmed V and J ends, which lost 0 bases and 6 bases, there was a span of 9 bases. Looked up from germline, CDR1 is SGHVS and CDR2 is FNYEAQ. The CDR3 DNA sequence: TGTGCCAGCAGCTTAGCCACAGGGTCCGAGCAGTACTTC. Translated: CASSLATGSEQYF.

J is TRBJ1-1 and V is TRBV12-3 or TRBV12-4; possible D gene TRBD1, 5 bases. Trimming removed 2 bases at V and 0 bases at J, with 10 bases between. The CDR3 has 15 amino acids. CDR3 sequence: CASSLFGALNTEAFF. The CDR3 region has the DNA TGTGCCAGCAGTTTATTTGGGGCCTTGAACACTGAAGCTTTCTTT.

The J gene is TRBJ2-7, the V gene TRBV12-3 or TRBV12-4, with 13 bases aligning to TRBD2. This CDR3 spans 16 amino acids. After removal of 6 bases from V and 0 bases from J, the junction contained 5 bases not matched to a gene. The CDR3 here is CASSTGLAGTSYEQYF. The DNA of the CDR3 is TGTGCCAGCAGCACGGGACTAGCGGGGACCTCCTACGAGCAGTACTTC.

V is TRBV2 and J is TRBJ1-1; D perhaps matches TRBD1 (5 bases). This CDR3 is built from 13 residues. Germline CDR1 is SNHLY and CDR2 is FYNNEI. V was cut by 8 bases and J by 4 bases, with 14 bases left in between. CDR3 DNA: TGTGCCAGCGCATCGGGGGACGGCACTGAAGCTTTCTTT. Translated, it gives CASASGDGTEAFF.

V and J are TRBV10-1 and TRBJ2-7; TRBD1 agrees at 9 bases. CDR3 length: 15 residues. Germline values: CDR1 WNHNN, CDR2 SYGVQD (reference sequence). V lost 8 bases, J lost 6 bases, and 14 bases stayed unmatched. The CDR3 here is CASSPSLGQGGEQYF. CDR3 DNA sequence: TGCGCCAGCTCCCCTTCACTGGGACAGGGTGGCGAGCAGTACTTC.

The rearrangement links TRBV11-2 to TRBJ1-1; 8 bases are a match to TRBD1. Germline V gene lookup returns CDR1 SGHAT and CDR2 FQNNGV. The trim removed 2 bases at V and 0 bases at J, leaving 5 bases unmatched. The CDR3 has 16 amino acids. The CDR3 DNA sequence: TGTGCCAGCAGCTTACCAGGGGGCTACCTGAACACTGAAGCTTTCTTT. This encodes CASSLPGGYLNTEAFF.

This clonotype has a handful of counts. V gene TRBV20-1 combines with J gene TRBJ1-5, with D tentatively TRBD1 (6 bases). Trimming took off 3 bases at V and 0 bases at J, with 21 bases between the two ends. Germline CDR1 is DFQATT and CDR2 is SNEGSKA (reference sequence). The CDR3 loop spans 18 amino acids. The CDR3 sequence: CSASNWQGFTHSNQPQHF. The CDR3 coding sequence is TGCAGTGCTAGTAATTGGCAGGGGTTTACTCATAGCAATCAGCCCCAGCATTTT.

A few counts support this clonotype. The chain combines TRBV4-2 with TRBJ2-2; the match to TRBD2 covers 8 bases. The CDR3 runs to 17 residues. Unmatched junction bases numbered 11, after V lost 4 bases and J lost 4 bases. Germline CDR1 and CDR2: LGHNA and YNFKEQ. The CDR3 sequence is CASSPGGASGSTGELFF. CDR3 coding DNA: TGTGCCAGCAGCCCCGGGGGGGCATCGGGGTCCACCGGGGAGCTGTTTTTT.

The chain is built from TRBV12-3 or TRBV12-4 and TRBJ2-6, with D possibly called TRBD1 or TRBD2 (5 bases each). The CDR3 is 16 amino acids. The V end was cut by 6 bases, the J end by 0 bases, with 12 bases between. CDR3 coding DNA: TGTGCCAGCAGGGCCACGGGGCTCTCTGGGGCCAACGTCCTGACTTTC. This translates into CASRATGLSGANVLTF.

In regard to this clonotype: A junction end diverges from the germline sequence, so it may reflect a read error. The genes are TRBV7-2 and TRBJ2-3; D is ambiguous. Germline CDR1 is SGHTA and CDR2 is FQGNSA. The CDR3 consists of 15 residues. CDR3 in amino acids: CASMVGFTSRDTQYF. In DNA, the CDR3 is TGTGCGAGCATGGTGGGCTTTACCTCCCGAGATACGCAGTATTTT.

This chain links TRBV27 with TRBJ1-1; no clear D gene. The germline gives CDR1 MNHEY, CDR2 SMNVEV (reference sequence). The CDR3 spans 16 residues. Trimming took 4 bases from V and 5 from J, leaving 20 bases between them. The CDR3 DNA sequence: TGTGCCAGCAGTTATTCGTTTTACAAGTTGACGACTGAAGCTTTCTTT. It specifies CASSYSFYKLTTEAFF.

This chain connects TRBV12-3 or TRBV12-4 to TRBJ2-3; D may be TRBD2 (5 bases). V shed 8 bases and J shed 3 bases, with 18 bases lying between them. CDR3 length equals 15 residues. CDR3 sequence reads: CASASSLRVTDTQYF. The CDR3 coding sequence is TGTGCCAGCGCGTCCAGTCTGCGGGTGACAGATACGCAGTATTTT.